The source of this TCR beta chain is a study of cytotoxic CD8 clonotypes in ibrutinib-treated CLL. Across the whole study: Partial responses numbered roughly 24 and complete responses 2; after a median about 68 months, roughly 15 stayed remitted and approximately twelve progressed.

Cryopreserved PBMCs supplied roughly 2.1 micrograms of genomic DNA for TCR beta libraries. Using immunoSEQ multiplex PCR, the repertoire was profiled, and TCRdb retains in-frame clones only, with some absent. Of tens of thousands of clones in the sample, about two thirds are singletons; the top ten hold approximately 16%. The germline CDR1 and CDR2 sequences are SGHNT and YYREEE (reference sequence). The CDR3 totals 14 residues. V dropped 4 bases and J dropped 4 bases, with 14 bases sitting between them. The V gene is TRBV5-4, the J gene TRBJ2-5; D is unclear. The source of this sequence is a human donor with chronic lymphocytic leukemia. Sequences were derived from PBMCs, sampled at disease progression, from a patient treated with ibrutinib. Written as DNA, the CDR3 is TGTGCCAGCAGCGATGCGTGGAATATAGAGACCCAGTACTTC. It encodes CASSDAWNIETQYF.